This T cell receptor beta chain is from a study of vaccination effects on CD4 cells after COVID-19. Sequencing followed a ViraFEST assay step that expanded antigen-specific CD4+ T cells with viral peptide pools. Isolation of CD4+ T cells took place after ten to eleven days of culture. Among the vaccine recipients, none had a prior SARS-CoV-2 infection, and nucleocapsid antibodies were negative. It was with approximately 9.6 IU/ml IL-2 and 10 ug/ml peptides that 1.5 million to 2.5 million PBMC per well were cultured. The CDR3 loop spans 11 amino acids. Germline assignment: CDR1 MNHEY and CDR2 SMNVEV (reference sequence). V was trimmed by 9 bases and J by 10 bases, leaving 15 bases between them. TCRdb's copy holds only in-frame clones and misses some; the assay was immunoSEQ multiplex PCR. This sample carries about 41,000 clones, more than 60% of them seen once, and the ten largest clones take approximately 24%.

This clone was seen more than once but under ten times. The antigen is unknown. The source is a human donor who received a COVID-19 vaccine. Sequencing was performed on CD4+ T cells from PBMCs cultured with HCoV-OC43 spike peptides, taken before COVID-19 vaccination. Noted subset: HCoV-OC43 spike overlapping peptide pool stimulation. The chain links TRBV27 to TRBJ1-2, with D perhaps matching TRBD1 (5 bases). For the CDR3, the DNA is TGTGCCAGTTATGGGGGGAGCCTCTACACCTTC. Protein sequence: CASYGGSLYTF.